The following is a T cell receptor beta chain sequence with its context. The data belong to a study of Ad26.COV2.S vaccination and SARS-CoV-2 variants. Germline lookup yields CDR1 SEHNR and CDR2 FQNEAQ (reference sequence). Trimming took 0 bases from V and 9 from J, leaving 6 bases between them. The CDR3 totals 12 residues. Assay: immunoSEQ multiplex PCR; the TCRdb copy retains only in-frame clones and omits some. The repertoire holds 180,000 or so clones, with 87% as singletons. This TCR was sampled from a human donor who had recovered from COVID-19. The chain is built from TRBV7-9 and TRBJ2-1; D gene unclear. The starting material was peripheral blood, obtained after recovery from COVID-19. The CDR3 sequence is CASSLAGVEQFF. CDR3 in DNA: TGTGCCAGCAGCTTAGCCGGAGTTGAGCAGTTCTTC.